This TCR beta chain was sequenced during a study of blood T cell repertoires in COVID-19. About the study: Nucleic acid was either cDNA or gDNA, and it came from T cells, B-cell-depleted T cells, or PBMCs.

Using immunoSEQ multiplex PCR, the repertoire was profiled, and TCRdb retains in-frame clones only, with some absent. The sample has more than 300,000 clones, approximately 89% seen once. The V end was cut by 7 bases, the J end by 0 bases, with 10 bases between. Germline CDR1 and CDR2: WNHNN and SYGVQD (reference sequence). There are 14 residues in the CDR3. The V and J genes are TRBV10-1 and TRBJ1-3, with D unclear. Sequencing was performed on PBMCs or T cells enriched from blood (not recorded which). The TCR comes from a woman aged 40 to 55 who had been exposed to COVID-19. The CDR3 sequence: CASTRRFSGNTIYF. CDR3 bases: TGCGCCAGCACTCGCCGGTTCTCTGGAAACACCATATATTTT.